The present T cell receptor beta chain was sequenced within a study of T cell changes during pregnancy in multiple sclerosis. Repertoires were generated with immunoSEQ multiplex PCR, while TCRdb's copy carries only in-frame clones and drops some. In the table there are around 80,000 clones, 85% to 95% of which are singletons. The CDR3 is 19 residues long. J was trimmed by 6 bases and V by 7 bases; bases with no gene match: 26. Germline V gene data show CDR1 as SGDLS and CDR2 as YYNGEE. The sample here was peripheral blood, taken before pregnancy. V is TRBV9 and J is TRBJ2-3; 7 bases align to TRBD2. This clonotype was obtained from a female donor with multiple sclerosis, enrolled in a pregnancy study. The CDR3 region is CASGTSFERGRDHLDTQYF. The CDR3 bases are TGTGCCAGCGGAACTAGCTTCGAGAGAGGGAGGGACCATCTGGATACGCAGTATTTT.